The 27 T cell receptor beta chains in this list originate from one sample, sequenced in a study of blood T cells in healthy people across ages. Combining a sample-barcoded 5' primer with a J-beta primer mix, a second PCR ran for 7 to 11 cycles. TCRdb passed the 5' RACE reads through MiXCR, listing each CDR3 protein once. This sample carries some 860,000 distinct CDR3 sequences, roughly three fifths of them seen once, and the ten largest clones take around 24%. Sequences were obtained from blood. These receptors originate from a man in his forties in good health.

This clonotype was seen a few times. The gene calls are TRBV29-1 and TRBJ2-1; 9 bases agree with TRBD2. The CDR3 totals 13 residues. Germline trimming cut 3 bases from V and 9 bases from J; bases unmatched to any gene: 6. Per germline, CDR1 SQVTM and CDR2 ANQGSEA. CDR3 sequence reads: CSVEEAGGSEQFF. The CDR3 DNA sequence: TGCAGCGTTGAGGAAGCGGGGGGCAGTGAGCAGTTCTTC.

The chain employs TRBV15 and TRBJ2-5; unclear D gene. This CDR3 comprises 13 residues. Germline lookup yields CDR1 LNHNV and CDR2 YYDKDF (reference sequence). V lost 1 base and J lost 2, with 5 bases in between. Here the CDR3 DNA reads TGTGCCACCAGCAGAGGTGGGCAAGAGACCCAGTACTTC. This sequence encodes CATSRGGQETQYF.

CDR3 sequence: CASRLNEQYF. The CDR3 bases are TGTGCCAGCAGACTTAATGAGCAGTACTTC. The rearrangement uses TRBV12-3 or TRBV12-4 and TRBJ2-7; D uncertain. Trimming left V 6 bases short and J 7 bases short, with 7 bases between. This CDR3 is built from 10 residues.

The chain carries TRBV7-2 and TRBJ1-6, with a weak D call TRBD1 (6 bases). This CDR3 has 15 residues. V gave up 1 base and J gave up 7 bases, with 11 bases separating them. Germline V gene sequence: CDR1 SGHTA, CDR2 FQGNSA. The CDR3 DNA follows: TGTGCCAGCAGCTTAGAGGGGGACGGAAATTCACCCCTCCACTTT. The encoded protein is CASSLEGDGNSPLHF. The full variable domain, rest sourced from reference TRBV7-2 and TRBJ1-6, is GAGVSQSPSNKVTEKGKDVELRCDPISGHTALYWYRQSLGQGLEFLIYFQGNSAPDKSGLPSDRFSAERTGGSVSTLTIQRTQQEDSAVYLCASSLEGDGNSPLHFGNGTRLTVT.

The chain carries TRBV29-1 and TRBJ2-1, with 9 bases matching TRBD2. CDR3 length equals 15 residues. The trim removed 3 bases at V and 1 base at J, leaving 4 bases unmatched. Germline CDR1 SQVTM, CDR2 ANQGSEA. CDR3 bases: TGCAGCGTTGAGGGTCTAGCGGGATCCTACAATGAGCAGTTCTTC. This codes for CSVEGLAGSYNEQFF.

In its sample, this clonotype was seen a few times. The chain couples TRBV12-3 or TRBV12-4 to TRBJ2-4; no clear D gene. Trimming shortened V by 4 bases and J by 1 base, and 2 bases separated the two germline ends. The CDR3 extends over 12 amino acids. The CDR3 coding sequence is TGTGCCAGCAGTTCCGCCAAAAACATTCAGTACTTC. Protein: CASSSAKNIQYF.

CDR3: CAAKSGDSPLHF. Written as DNA, the CDR3 is TGTGCCGCGAAATCAGGGGATTCACCCCTCCACTTT. This chain joins TRBV10-3 and TRBJ1-6; D perhaps matches TRBD1 (6 bases). V was trimmed by 11 bases and J by 8 bases, leaving 13 bases between them. The CDR3 loop spans 12 amino acids. The V gene's germline CDR1 is ENHRY and CDR2 SYGVKD.

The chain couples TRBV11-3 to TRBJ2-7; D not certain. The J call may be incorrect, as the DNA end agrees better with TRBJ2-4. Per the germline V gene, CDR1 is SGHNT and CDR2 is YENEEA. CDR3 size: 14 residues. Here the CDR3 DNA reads TGTGCCAGCAGCTTAGAGTCACGGACGGACATTCAGTACTTC. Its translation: CASSLESRTDIQYF.

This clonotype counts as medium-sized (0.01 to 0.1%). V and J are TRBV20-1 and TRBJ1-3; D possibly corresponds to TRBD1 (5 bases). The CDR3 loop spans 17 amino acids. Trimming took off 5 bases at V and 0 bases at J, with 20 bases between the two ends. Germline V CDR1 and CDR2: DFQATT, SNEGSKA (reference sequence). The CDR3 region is CSALRGGVVLSGNTIYF. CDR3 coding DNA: TGCAGTGCTCTTCGGGGGGGGGTAGTGCTCTCTGGAAACACCATATATTTT.

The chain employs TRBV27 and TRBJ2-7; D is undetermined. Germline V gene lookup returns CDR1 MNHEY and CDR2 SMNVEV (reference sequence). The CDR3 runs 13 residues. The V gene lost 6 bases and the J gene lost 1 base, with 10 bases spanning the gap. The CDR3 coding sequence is TGTGCCAGCAGCCCTTTTAATTCCTACGAGCAGTACTTC. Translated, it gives CASSPFNSYEQYF.

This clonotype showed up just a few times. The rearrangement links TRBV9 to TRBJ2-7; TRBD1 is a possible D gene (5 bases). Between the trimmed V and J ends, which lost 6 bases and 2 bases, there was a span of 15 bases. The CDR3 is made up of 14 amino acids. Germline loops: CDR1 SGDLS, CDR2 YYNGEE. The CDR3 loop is CASTPGLGTYEQYF. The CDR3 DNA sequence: TGTGCCAGCACCCCAGGGTTGGGGACCTACGAGCAGTACTTC.

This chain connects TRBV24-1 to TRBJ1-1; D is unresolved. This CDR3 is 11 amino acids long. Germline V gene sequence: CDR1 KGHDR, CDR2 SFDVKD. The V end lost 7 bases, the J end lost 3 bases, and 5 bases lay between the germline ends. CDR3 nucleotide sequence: TGTGCCACCAGCACAGACACTGAAGCTTTCTTT. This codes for CATSTDTEAFF.

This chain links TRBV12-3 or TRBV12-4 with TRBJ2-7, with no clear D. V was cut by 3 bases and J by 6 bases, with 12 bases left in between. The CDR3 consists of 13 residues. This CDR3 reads CASSLFGRSEQYF. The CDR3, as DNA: TGTGCCAGCAGTTTGTTCGGTCGGTCCGAGCAGTACTTC.

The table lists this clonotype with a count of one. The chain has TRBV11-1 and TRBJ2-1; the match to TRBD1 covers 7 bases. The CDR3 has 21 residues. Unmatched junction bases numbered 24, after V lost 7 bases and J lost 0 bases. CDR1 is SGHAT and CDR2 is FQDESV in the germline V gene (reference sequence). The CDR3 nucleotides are TGTGCCAGCACCGAAAAAGAGCAACAGGGGAGACAGTTTTCCTCCTACAATGAGCAGTTCTTC. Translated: CASTEKEQQGRQFSSYNEQFF. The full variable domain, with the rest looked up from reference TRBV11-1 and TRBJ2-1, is EAEVAQSPRYKITEKSQAVAFWCDPISGHATLYWYRQILGQGPELLVQFQDESVVDDSQLPKDRFSAERLKGVDSTLKIQPAELGDSAMYLCASTEKEQQGRQFSSYNEQFFGPGTRLTVL.

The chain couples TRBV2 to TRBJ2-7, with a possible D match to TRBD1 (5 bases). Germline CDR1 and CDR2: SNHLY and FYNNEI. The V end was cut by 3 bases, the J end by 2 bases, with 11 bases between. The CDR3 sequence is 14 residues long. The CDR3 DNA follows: TGTGCCAGCAGTGACCAGGGAACGCCCTACGAGCAGTACTTC. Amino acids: CASSDQGTPYEQYF.

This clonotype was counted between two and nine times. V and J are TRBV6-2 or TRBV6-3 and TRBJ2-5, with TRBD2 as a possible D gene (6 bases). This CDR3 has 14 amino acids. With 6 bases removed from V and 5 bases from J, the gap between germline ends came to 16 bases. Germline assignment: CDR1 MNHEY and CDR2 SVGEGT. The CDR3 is CASSHPGTRETQYF. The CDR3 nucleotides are TGTGCCAGCAGCCACCCCGGGACTCGGGAGACCCAGTACTTC.

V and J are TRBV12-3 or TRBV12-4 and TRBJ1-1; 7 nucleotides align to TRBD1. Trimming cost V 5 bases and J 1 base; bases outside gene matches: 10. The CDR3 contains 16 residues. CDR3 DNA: TGTGCCAGCAGTCGGAGAGGGACAGCCGGGAACACTGAAGCTTTCTTT. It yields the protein CASSRRGTAGNTEAFF.

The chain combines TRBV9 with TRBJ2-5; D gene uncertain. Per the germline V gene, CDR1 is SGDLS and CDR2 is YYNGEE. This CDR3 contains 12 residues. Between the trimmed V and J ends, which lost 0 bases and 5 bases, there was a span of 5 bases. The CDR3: CASSVDWETQYF. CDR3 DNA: TGTGCCAGCAGCGTAGATTGGGAGACCCAGTACTTC.

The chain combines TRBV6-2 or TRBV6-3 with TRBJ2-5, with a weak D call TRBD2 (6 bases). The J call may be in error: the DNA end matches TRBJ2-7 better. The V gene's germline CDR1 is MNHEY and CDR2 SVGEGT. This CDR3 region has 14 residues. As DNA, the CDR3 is TGTGCCAGCAGTTACTCGCGGGATCACGACGAGCAGTACTTC. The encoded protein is CASSYSRDHDEQYF.

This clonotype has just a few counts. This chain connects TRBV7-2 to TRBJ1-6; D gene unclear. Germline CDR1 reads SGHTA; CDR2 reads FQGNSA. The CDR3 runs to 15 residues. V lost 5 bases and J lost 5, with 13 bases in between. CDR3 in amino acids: CASSVGGLDNSPLHF. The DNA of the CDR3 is TGTGCCAGCAGCGTCGGCGGGTTAGATAATTCACCCCTCCACTTT.

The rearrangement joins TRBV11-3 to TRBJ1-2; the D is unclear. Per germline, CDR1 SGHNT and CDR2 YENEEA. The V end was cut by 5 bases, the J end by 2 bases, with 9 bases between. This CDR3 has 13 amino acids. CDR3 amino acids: CASSPSGNYGYTF. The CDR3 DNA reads TGTGCCAGCAGCCCGAGTGGGAACTATGGCTACACCTTC.

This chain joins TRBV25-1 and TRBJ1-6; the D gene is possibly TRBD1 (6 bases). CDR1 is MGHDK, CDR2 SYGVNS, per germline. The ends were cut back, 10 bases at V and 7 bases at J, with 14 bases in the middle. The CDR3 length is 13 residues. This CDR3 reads CATRGPRNSPLHF. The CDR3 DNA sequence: TGTGCCACCAGGGGACCGCGGAATTCACCCCTCCACTTT.

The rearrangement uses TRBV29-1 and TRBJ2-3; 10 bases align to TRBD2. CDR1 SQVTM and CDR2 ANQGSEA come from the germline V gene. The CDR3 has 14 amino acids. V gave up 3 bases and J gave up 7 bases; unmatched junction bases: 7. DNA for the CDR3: TGCAGCGTTGATAGCGGGAGGTCCGCCAATACGCAGTATTTT. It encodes CSVDSGRSANTQYF.

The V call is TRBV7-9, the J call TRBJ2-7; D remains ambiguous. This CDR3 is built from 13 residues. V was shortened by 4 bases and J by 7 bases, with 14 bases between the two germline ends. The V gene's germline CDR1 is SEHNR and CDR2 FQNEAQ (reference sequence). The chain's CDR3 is CASSSPAPNEQYF. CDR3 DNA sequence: TGTGCCAGCAGCTCTCCAGCGCCCAATGAGCAGTACTTC.

The CDR3 loop is CAWSVRGRGDSPLHF. The DNA of the CDR3 is TGTGCCTGGAGTGTACGGGGCAGGGGAGATTCACCCCTCCACTTT. This sequence joins TRBV30 and TRBJ1-6; D may be TRBD1 (6 bases). CDR3 length equals 15 residues. Germline CDR1 GTSNPN, CDR2 SVGIG (reference sequence). V dropped 0 bases and J dropped 8 bases, with 14 bases sitting between them.

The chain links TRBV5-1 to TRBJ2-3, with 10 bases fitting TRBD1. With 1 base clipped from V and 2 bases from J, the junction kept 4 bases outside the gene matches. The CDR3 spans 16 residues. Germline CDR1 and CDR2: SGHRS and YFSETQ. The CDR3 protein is CASSLFGTGDTDTQYF. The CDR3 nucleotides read TGCGCCAGCAGCTTGTTCGGGACAGGGGACACAGATACGCAGTATTTT.

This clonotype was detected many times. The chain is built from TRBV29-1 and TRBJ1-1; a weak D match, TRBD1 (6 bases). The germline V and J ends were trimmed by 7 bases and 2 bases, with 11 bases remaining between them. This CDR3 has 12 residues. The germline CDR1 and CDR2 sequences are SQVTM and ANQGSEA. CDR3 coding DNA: TGCAGCGGAGGGGGGCACAACACTGAAGCTTTCTTT. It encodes CSGGGHNTEAFF.